Listed below are T cell receptor beta chains from one sample, sequenced in a study of blood T cell repertoires in COVID-19. This table comes from immunoSEQ multiplex PCR, and its TCRdb copy is limited to in-frame clones, with some not included. The sample carries some 490,000 clones, 80% to 90% recorded once. Material for sequencing was peripheral blood. These receptors were collected from a human donor in a cohort sampled during active COVID-19. The CDR3 runs from the conserved cysteine through the conserved F or W. D genes are given only for firm matches. Only part of the rows carry a size: once, few, many, or a class if the clone is expanded.

clone_size j_call d_call v_call cdr3_nt cdr3_aa
few TRBJ1-5 TRBD1 TRBV28 TGTGCCAGCAGTTTAAAGTGGACAGGACATAGCAATCAGCCCCAGCATTTT CASSLKWTGHSNQPQHF
- TRBJ1-3 - TRBV9 TGTGCCAGCAGCCCGAGCTCTGGAAACACCATATATTTT CASSPSSGNTIYF
- TRBJ2-7 - TRBV20-1 TGCAGTGCTAGTTGGGGGGACCACGAGCAGTACTTC CSASWGDHEQYF
- TRBJ2-1 TRBD2 TRBV29-1 TGCAGCGTTGAAAGGCTAGCGGGAGGGAGTGAGCAGTTCTTC CSVERLAGGSEQFF
- TRBJ2-7 - TRBV12-3/TRBV12-4 TGTGCCAGCAGTTTGGACAACTCCTACGAGCAGTACTTC CASSLDNSYEQYF
- TRBJ2-7 - TRBV7-8 TGTGCCAGCAGCTCCTCGGCGTCTAGTCCCTACGAGCAGTACTTC CASSSSASSPYEQYF
- TRBJ2-1 TRBD2 TRBV28 TGTGCCAGCAGTACCCGACTAGCGGGGGCCTACAATGAGCAGTTCTTC CASSTRLAGAYNEQFF
- TRBJ2-1 - TRBV18 TGTGCCAGCTCACCCCTACCGGGTCTCTCCTACAATGAGCAGTTCTTC CASSPLPGLSYNEQFF
- TRBJ2-1 TRBD2 TRBV5-1 TGCGCCAGCAGCTTGCGAGGACTAGCGGGAGGGCCACGGAATGAGCAGTTCTTC CASSLRGLAGGPRNEQFF
- TRBJ2-1 TRBD2 TRBV19 TGTGCCAGTAGACCCAGCGGGAGTGTTTACAATGAGCAGTTCTTC CASRPSGSVYNEQFF
- TRBJ2-1 - TRBV2 TGTGCCAGCATTTTCGGCCCGGGATGGAATGAGCAGTTCTTC CASIFGPGWNEQFF
few TRBJ1-1 - TRBV11-3 TGTGCCAGCAGCTCCCTGAGAGGGACTGAAGCTTTCTTT CASSSLRGTEAFF
- TRBJ1-2 - TRBV28 TGTGCCAGCAGTTTTGGATCTCTGCAGGGCAAAATTAACTATGGCTACACCTTC CASSFGSLQGKINYGYTF
- TRBJ2-5 TRBD1 TRBV7-9 TGTGCCAGCAGCTTTGGACAGGTCCTGGTCGAGACCCAGTACTTC CASSFGQVLVETQYF
once TRBJ2-1 TRBD2 TRBV6-2/TRBV6-3 TGTGCCAGCAGTTACTCCACGACTAGCGGTAATGAGCAGTTCTTC CASSYSTTSGNEQFF
- TRBJ1-2 TRBD1 TRBV20-1 TGCAGTGCTAGGACAGGGAGAGGCTACACCTTC CSARTGRGYTF